Following are 15 T cell receptor beta chains from one sample sequenced in a study of T-cell reconstitution after alpha-beta-depleted transplantation in children. Unique molecular identifiers were built into the TCRbeta library. TCRdb re-called the PCR reads through MiXCR, storing one row per CDR3 protein. The table has 150,000 to 250,000 distinct CDR3 sequences, 6.3% seen once. The source was PBMCs, collected before TCRalphabeta/CD19-depleted stem cell transplant. The receptors come from a girl less than two years old with combined immunodeficiency, due to receive a stem cell transplant.

This clonotype has a count of ten or more. The V call is TRBV29-1, the J call TRBJ2-1; 7 positions agree with TRBD1. Germline assignment: CDR1 SQVTM and CDR2 ANQGSEA. This CDR3 region has 14 residues. After removal of 7 bases from V and 4 bases from J, the junction contained 10 bases not matched to a gene. The CDR3 bases are TGCAGCGCTCCGGGACAGAAGTTATACAATGAGCAGTTCTTC. It codes for CSAPGQKLYNEQFF.

There are many counts of this clonotype. The V and J genes are TRBV29-1 and TRBJ1-1; D remains unclear. Trimming removed 2 bases at V and 3 bases at J, with 10 bases between. This CDR3 comprises 13 residues. Germline V CDR1 and CDR2: SQVTM, ANQGSEA. CDR3 nucleotides: TGCAGCGTTGAACGGGGTGGGGACACTGAAGCTTTCTTT. Translating it yields CSVERGGDTEAFF.

This clonotype was seen at least ten times. V usage is TRBV4-1 and J usage is TRBJ2-5; no clear D. Trimming pared 5 bases from V and 2 bases from J, leaving 15 bases between. Per germline, CDR1 MGHRA and CDR2 YSYEKL. CDR3 length: 15 amino acids. CDR3 sequence: CASSSTTTEQETQYF. The DNA for the CDR3 is TGCGCCAGCAGCTCTACCACGACGGAGCAAGAGACCCAGTACTTC.

This clonotype was seen at least ten times. The chain is built from TRBV28 and TRBJ2-7; a weak D match, TRBD2 (6 bases). This CDR3 spans 17 amino acids. The V gene's germline CDR1 is MDHEN and CDR2 SYDVKM. V was pared by 1 base and J by 1 base, with 17 bases between. The CDR3 loop is CASSLSGIRRESYEQYF. CDR3 nucleotides: TGTGCCAGCAGTTTATCCGGGATCCGGAGGGAATCCTACGAGCAGTACTTC.

Ten or more counts support this clonotype. The rearrangement joins TRBV28 to TRBJ1-2; D gene unclear. Germline V gives CDR1 MDHEN, CDR2 SYDVKM. The CDR3 extends over 14 amino acids. V lost 6 bases, J lost 1 base, and 12 bases lay in between. CDR3 nucleotides: TGTGCCAGCAGCTTGGATATGAATAACTATGGCTACACCTTC. It specifies CASSLDMNNYGYTF.

About this clonotype: Being one base from a much bigger clone, this may be a read error. This chain joins TRBV6-2 or TRBV6-3 and TRBJ2-1; no reliable D call. CDR3 size: 11 residues. The V end lost 2 bases, the J end lost 11 bases, and 7 bases lay between the germline ends. Per the germline V gene, CDR1 is MNHEY and CDR2 is SVGEGT. The CDR3 DNA reads TGTGCCAGCAGTTACCCTGATCAGCAGTTCTTC. Its translation is CASSYPDQQFF.

This clonotype appeared many times. This chain links TRBV29-1 with TRBJ1-1; D is unclear. Trimming cost V 7 bases and J 0 bases, with 15 bases left between them. The CDR3 is 14 residues long. Germline V CDR1 and CDR2: SQVTM, ANQGSEA. CDR3: CSGTFKVVNTEAFF. CDR3 bases: TGCAGCGGCACCTTCAAGGTGGTGAACACTGAAGCTTTCTTT.

This clonotype was observed many times. V and J are TRBV28 and TRBJ1-6, with D tentatively TRBD1 (5 bases). The CDR3 is 14 residues long. CDR1 and CDR2 from the germline V gene are MDHEN and SYDVKM. The V end lost 6 bases, the J end lost 13 bases, and 19 bases lay between the germline ends. The CDR3 sequence: CASSFWGPLTPLHF. CDR3 sequence (DNA): TGTGCCAGCAGCTTCTGGGGACCTTTGACGCCCCTCCACTTT.

This chain joins TRBV28 and TRBJ2-3; 10 bases align to TRBD2. Per germline, CDR1 MDHEN and CDR2 SYDVKM. The V segment lost 3 bases and the J segment 4 bases; nucleotides outside the gene matches: 7. The CDR3 loop spans 16 amino acids. Here the CDR3 reads CASSFNLAGDSDTQYF. CDR3 nucleotides: TGTGCCAGCAGTTTTAACCTAGCGGGAGACTCAGATACGCAGTATTTT. The complete variable domain, with remaining parts taken from reference TRBV28 and TRBJ2-3, reads DVKVTQSSRYLVKRTGEKVFLECVQDMDHENMFWYRQDPGLGLRLIYFSYDVKMKEKGDIPEGYSVSREKKERFSLILESASTNQTSMYLCASSFNLAGDSDTQYFGPGTRLTVL.

This clonotype was observed at least ten times. The V call is TRBV28, the J call TRBJ2-7; TRBD1 is a possible D gene (5 bases). Germline V gene data show CDR1 as MDHEN and CDR2 as SYDVKM. CDR3 length: 15 amino acids. V was shortened by 4 bases and J by 3 bases, with 16 bases between the two germline ends. The CDR3 reads CASSSRKYRNYEQYF. DNA for the CDR3: TGTGCCAGCAGTTCGCGGAAGTACAGGAACTACGAGCAGTACTTC.

As for this clonotype: Possible read error: a much larger clone is one base away. V usage is TRBV20-1 and J usage is TRBJ2-7; 12 nucleotides line up with TRBD2. The CDR3 loop spans 18 amino acids. The germline V gene encodes CDR1 DFQATT and CDR2 SNEGSKA (reference sequence). Trimming removed 5 bases from V and 1 base from J; junction bases left unmatched: 15. CDR3 nucleotide sequence: TGCAGTGCTTGGGGCCGGGCTAGCGGGAGGGCCCAATCCTACGAGCAGTACTTC. Translated: CSAWGRASGRAQSYEQYF.

Many counts were recorded for this clonotype. The chain links TRBV4-3 to TRBJ2-7, with D perhaps TRBD2 (5 bases). This CDR3 spans 14 amino acids. The V and J ends lost 0 bases and 7 bases respectively, with 13 bases between them. Germline V lookup: CDR1 LGHNA, CDR2 YSLEER. In DNA, the CDR3 is TGCGCCAGCAGCCAAGATGCGGGTAGGAGAGAGCAGTACTTC. Amino acids: CASSQDAGRREQYF.

This clonotype has ten or more counts. The CDR3 nucleotides are TGCAGCGTTGTACCGGGCTCTGGAGGAAACACCATATATTTT. This codes for CSVVPGSGGNTIYF. The chain employs TRBV29-1 and TRBJ1-3; no firm D call. The CDR3 has 14 amino acids. The germline V and J ends were trimmed by 4 bases and 4 bases, with 14 bases remaining between them. CDR1 is SQVTM and CDR2 is ANQGSEA in the germline V gene.

A word on this clonotype: This may stem from a read error, because a much larger clone lies one nucleotide away. Here the CDR3 reads CASSFSGQRGGYNEQFF. DNA for the CDR3: TGTGCCAGCAGCTTCAGTGGGCAGCGGGGGGGCTACAATGAGCAGTTCTTC. The chain has TRBV5-4 and TRBJ2-1; 10 bases are a match to TRBD2. Germline V gives CDR1 SGHNT, CDR2 YYREEE (reference sequence). V dropped 2 bases and J dropped 3; count of bases not matched to a gene: 8. This CDR3 spans 17 amino acids.

This clonotype was seen many times. The V call is TRBV4-3, the J call TRBJ2-5; D is undetermined. Looked up from germline, CDR1 is LGHNA and CDR2 is YSLEER. The CDR3 is made up of 13 amino acids. Trimming shortened V by 1 base and J by 2 bases, and 5 bases separated the two germline ends. The DNA of the CDR3 is TGCGCCAGCAGCCAAGGGCTACAAGAGACCCAGTACTTC. It yields the protein CASSQGLQETQYF.